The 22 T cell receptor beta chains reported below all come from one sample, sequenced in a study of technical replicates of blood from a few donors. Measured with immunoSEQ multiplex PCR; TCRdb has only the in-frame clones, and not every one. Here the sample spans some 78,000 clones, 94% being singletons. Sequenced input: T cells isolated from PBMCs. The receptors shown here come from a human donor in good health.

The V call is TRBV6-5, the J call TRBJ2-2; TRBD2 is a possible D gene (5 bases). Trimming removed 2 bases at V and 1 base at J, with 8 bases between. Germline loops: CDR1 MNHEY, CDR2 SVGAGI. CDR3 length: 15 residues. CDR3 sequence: CASSYGEMNTGELFF. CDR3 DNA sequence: TGTGCCAGCAGTTACGGGGAGATGAACACCGGGGAGCTGTTTTTT.

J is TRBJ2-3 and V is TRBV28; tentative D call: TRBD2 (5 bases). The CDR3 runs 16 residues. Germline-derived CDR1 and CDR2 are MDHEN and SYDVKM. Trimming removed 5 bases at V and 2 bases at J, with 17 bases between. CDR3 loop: CASSTSLSASTDTQYF. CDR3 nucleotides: TGTGCCAGCAGTACCTCTCTTAGCGCTTCCACAGATACGCAGTATTTT.

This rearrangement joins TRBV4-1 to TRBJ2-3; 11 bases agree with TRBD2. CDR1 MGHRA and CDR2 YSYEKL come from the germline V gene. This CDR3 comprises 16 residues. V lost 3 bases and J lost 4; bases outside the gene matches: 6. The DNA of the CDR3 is TGCGCCAGCAGCCACACCGGGACTAGCGGTTCAGATACGCAGTATTTT. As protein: CASSHTGTSGSDTQYF.

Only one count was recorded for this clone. The CDR3 sequence: CASSQDEMVNYGYTF. The CDR3 region has the DNA TGTGCCAGCAGCCAAGATGAGATGGTTAACTATGGCTACACCTTC. The V call is TRBV14, the J call TRBJ1-2; no reliable D call. V lost 0 bases, J lost 1 base, and 9 bases lay in between. Germline V lookup: CDR1 SGHDN, CDR2 FVKESK. This CDR3 contains 15 residues.

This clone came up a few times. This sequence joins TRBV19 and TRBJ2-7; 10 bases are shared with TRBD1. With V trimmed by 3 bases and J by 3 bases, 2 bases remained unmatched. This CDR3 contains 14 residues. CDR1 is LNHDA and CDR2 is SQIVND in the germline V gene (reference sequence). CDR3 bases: TGTGCCAGTAGTATTGGACAGGGGGTCTACGAGCAGTACTTC. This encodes CASSIGQGVYEQYF.

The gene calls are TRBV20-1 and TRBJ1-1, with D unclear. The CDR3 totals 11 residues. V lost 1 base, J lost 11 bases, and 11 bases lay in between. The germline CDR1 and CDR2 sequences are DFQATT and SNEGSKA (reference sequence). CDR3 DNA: TGCAGTGCTAGAGCCCTCTCCGGTGCTTTCTTT. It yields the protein CSARALSGAFF.

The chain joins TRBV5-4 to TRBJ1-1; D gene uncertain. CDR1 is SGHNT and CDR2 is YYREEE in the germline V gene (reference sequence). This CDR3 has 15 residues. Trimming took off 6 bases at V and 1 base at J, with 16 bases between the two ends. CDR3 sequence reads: CASTLERAQNTEAFF. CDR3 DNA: TGTGCCAGCACCTTAGAGAGGGCACAGAACACTGAAGCTTTCTTT.

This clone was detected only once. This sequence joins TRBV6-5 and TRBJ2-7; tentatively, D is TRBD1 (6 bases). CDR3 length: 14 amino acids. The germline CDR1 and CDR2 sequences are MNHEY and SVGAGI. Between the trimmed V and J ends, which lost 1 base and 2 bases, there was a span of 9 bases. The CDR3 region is CASSYWDNTYEQYF. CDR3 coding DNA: TGTGCCAGCAGTTACTGGGACAACACCTACGAGCAGTACTTC.

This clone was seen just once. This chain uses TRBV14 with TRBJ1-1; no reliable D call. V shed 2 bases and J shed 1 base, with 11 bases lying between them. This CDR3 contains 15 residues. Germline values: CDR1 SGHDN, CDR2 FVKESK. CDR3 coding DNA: TGTGCCAGCAGCCAAAAGTCCTACCAGAACACTGAAGCTTTCTTT. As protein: CASSQKSYQNTEAFF.

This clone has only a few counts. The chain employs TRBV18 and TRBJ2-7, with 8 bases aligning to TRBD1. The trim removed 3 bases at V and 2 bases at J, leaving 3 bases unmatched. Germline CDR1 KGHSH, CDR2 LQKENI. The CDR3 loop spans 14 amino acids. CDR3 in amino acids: CASSPTGGTYEQYF. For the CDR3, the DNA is TGTGCCAGCTCACCTACAGGGGGAACCTACGAGCAGTACTTC.

This chain's CDR3 is CAGGQGDEKLFF. CDR3 bases: TGTGCCGGGGGACAGGGAGATGAAAAACTGTTTTTT. J is TRBJ1-4 and V is TRBV30, with 9 positions matching TRBD1. After removal of 8 bases from V and 6 bases from J, the junction contained 4 bases not matched to a gene. The CDR3 extends over 12 amino acids. Germline values: CDR1 GTSNPN, CDR2 SVGIG (reference sequence).

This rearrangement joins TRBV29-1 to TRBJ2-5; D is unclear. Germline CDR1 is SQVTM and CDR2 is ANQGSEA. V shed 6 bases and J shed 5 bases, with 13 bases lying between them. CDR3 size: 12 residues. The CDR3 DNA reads TGCAGCGTCGAGGAAGTCGCGGAGACCCAGTACTTC. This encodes CSVEEVAETQYF.

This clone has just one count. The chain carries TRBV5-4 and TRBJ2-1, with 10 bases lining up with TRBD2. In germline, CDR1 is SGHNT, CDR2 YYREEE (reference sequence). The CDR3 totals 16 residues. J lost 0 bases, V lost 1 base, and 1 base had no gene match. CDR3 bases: TGTGCCAGCAGCTTGAAGCGGGGGGGCTCCTACAATGAGCAGTTCTTC. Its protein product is CASSLKRGGSYNEQFF. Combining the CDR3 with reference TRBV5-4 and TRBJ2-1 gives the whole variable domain ETGVTQSPTHLIKTRGQQVTLRCSSQSGHNTVSWYQQALGQGPQFIFQYYREEENGRGNFPPRFSGLQFPNYSSELNVNALELDDSALYLCASSLKRGGSYNEQFFGPGTRLTVL.

CDR3 in amino acids: CASAGESTDTQYF. In DNA, the CDR3 is TGTGCCAGCGCGGGGGAGAGCACAGATACGCAGTATTTT. V is TRBV6-4 and J is TRBJ2-3; 7 bases agree with TRBD2. The trim removed 8 bases at V and 0 bases at J, leaving 2 bases unmatched. CDR3 size: 13 residues. CDR1 and CDR2 from the germline V gene are MRHNA and SNTAGT.

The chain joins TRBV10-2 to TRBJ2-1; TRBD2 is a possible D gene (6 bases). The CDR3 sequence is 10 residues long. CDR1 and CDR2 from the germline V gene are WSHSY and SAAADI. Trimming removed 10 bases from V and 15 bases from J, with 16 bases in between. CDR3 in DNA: TGCGCCACCTTGGGGGGTAATCCGTTCTTC. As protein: CATLGGNPFF.

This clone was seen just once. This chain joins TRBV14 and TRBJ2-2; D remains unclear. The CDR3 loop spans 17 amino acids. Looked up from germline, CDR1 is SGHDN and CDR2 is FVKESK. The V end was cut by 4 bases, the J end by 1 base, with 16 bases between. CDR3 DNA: TGTGCCAGCAGCCTACTACACAATCCCATGAACACCGGGGAGCTGTTTTTT. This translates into CASSLLHNPMNTGELFF.

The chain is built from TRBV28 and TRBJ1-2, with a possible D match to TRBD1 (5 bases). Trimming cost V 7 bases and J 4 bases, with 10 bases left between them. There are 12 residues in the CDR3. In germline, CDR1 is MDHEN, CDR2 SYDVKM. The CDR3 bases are TGTGCCAGCAAGCACGACAGCTATGGCTACACCTTC. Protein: CASKHDSYGYTF.

The CDR3 is CASSEPLTSQETQYF. As DNA, the CDR3 is TGTGCCAGCAGTGAACCCCTGACTAGTCAGGAGACCCAGTACTTC. The rearrangement links TRBV2 to TRBJ2-5; D perhaps matches TRBD2 (6 bases). Germline assignment: CDR1 SNHLY and CDR2 FYNNEI. This CDR3 comprises 15 residues. V lost 2 bases and J lost 5, with 15 bases in between.

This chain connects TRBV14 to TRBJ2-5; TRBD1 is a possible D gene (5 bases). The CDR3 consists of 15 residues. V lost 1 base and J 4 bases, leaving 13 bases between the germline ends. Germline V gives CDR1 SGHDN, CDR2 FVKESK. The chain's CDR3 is CASSQGPGQGETQYF. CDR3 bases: TGTGCCAGCAGCCAAGGTCCAGGGCAAGGAGAGACCCAGTACTTC.

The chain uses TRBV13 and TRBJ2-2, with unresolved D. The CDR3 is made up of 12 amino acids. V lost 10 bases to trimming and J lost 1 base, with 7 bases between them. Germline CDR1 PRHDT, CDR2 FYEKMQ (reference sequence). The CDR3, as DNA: TGTGCCACCGAGCAGAACACCGGGGAGCTGTTTTTT. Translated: CATEQNTGELFF.

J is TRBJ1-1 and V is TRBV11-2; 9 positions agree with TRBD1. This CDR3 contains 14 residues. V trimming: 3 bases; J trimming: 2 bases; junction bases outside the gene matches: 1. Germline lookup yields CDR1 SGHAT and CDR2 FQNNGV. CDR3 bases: TGTGCCAGCAGCTTGGGACAGGGTAACACTGAAGCTTTCTTT. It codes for CASSLGQGNTEAFF.

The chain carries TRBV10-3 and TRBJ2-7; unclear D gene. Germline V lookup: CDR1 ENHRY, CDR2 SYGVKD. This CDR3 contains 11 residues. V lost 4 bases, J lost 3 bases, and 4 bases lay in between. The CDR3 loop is CAISVNYEQYF. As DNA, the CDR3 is TGTGCCATCAGTGTAAACTACGAGCAGTACTTC.